Below, 31 T cell receptor beta chains from the same sample are listed, as sequenced in a study of Tregs in tolerant kidney transplant recipients. Mixed chimerism was transient after nonmyeloablative marrow transplants from related graft donors. The protocol was immunoSEQ multiplex PCR, while the TCRdb copy is restricted to in-frame clones and leaves out a portion. This table has about 64,000 clones, 80% to 90% appearing once. This sample comprised CD4+ T cells from blood (PBMCs), obtained 6 months after the transplant. The receptors stem from a human patient who received a combined kidney and bone marrow transplant. Among the T cells, some may be from the graft donor.

The rearrangement uses TRBV7-2 and TRBJ2-1; 7 nucleotides match TRBD1. CDR1 SGHTA and CDR2 FQGNSA come from the germline V gene. V was clipped by 5 bases and J by 9 bases; unmatched bases: 13. CDR3 length: 15 amino acids. The CDR3 DNA follows: TGTGCCAGCAGCCTCCCACGAAGACAGGGCGGTGAGCAGTTCTTC. Translation: CASSLPRRQGGEQFF.

In its sample, this clone was seen once. The CDR3 spells CATQDEQFF. CDR3 bases: TGCGCCACCCAGGATGAGCAGTTCTTC. The chain has TRBV5-1 and TRBJ2-1; the D is unclear. Trimming took off 9 bases at V and 8 bases at J, with 6 bases between the two ends. The CDR3 spans 9 residues. Germline lookup yields CDR1 SGHRS and CDR2 YFSETQ.

This chain joins TRBV14 and TRBJ2-7, with 9 positions matching TRBD2. The CDR3 sequence is 21 residues long. J was trimmed by 4 bases and V by 0 bases; bases with no gene match: 22. Germline CDR1 reads SGHDN; CDR2 reads FVKESK. CDR3: CASSQEVYYGIDTSGQYEQYF. DNA for the CDR3: TGTGCCAGCAGCCAAGAAGTTTATTATGGGATTGATACTAGCGGGCAATACGAGCAGTACTTC.

In this sample, this clone turned up once. This chain uses TRBV19 with TRBJ2-5, with 9 bases aligning to TRBD2. J was trimmed by 4 bases and V by 4 bases; bases with no gene match: 7. This CDR3 is built from 15 residues. Germline V gene lookup returns CDR1 LNHDA and CDR2 SQIVND (reference sequence). CDR3 bases: TGTGCCAGTAGTACCCCTAGCGGGGCACGAGAGACCCAGTACTTC. Amino acids: CASSTPSGARETQYF.

The chain links TRBV7-2 to TRBJ2-7, with TRBD2 as a possible D gene (7 bases). The CDR3 runs 17 residues. Trimming stripped 3 bases from V and 6 bases from J, with 24 bases between. CDR1 is SGHTA, CDR2 FQGNSA, per germline. CDR3 sequence (DNA): TGTGCCAGCAGCTTTAGGTTACGGGGGGCGGGCCTTGGCGAGCAGTACTTC. It translates to CASSFRLRGAGLGEQYF.

The rearrangement links TRBV28 to TRBJ2-7, with D possibly being TRBD1 (5 bases). The CDR3 has 21 amino acids. CDR1 and CDR2 from the germline V gene are MDHEN and SYDVKM. V was trimmed by 3 bases and J by 0 bases, leaving 30 bases between them. CDR3 nucleotides: TGTGCCAGCAGTTTCCCCCTAGAGCAGGGCCGGCTCCCAATCGTCTCCTACGAGCAGTACTTC. Protein product: CASSFPLEQGRLPIVSYEQYF.

The chain recombines TRBV20-1 with TRBJ2-1; TRBD2 aligns across 8 bases. This CDR3 is built from 11 residues. Germline V gene sequence: CDR1 DFQATT, CDR2 SNEGSKA (reference sequence). V trimming: 6 bases; J trimming: 15 bases; junction bases outside the gene matches: 10. CDR3 region: CSALQSGSRFF. The DNA of the CDR3 is TGCAGTGCGCTCCAAAGCGGGAGTCGGTTCTTC.

The genes are TRBV4-2 and TRBJ2-5; 7 nucleotides match TRBD1. Unmatched junction bases numbered 4, after V lost 3 bases and J lost 3 bases. CDR1 is LGHNA, CDR2 YNFKEQ, per germline. The CDR3 is made up of 14 amino acids. The CDR3 sequence: CASSQAGTEETQYF. CDR3 nucleotides: TGTGCCAGCAGCCAGGCCGGGACAGAAGAGACCCAGTACTTC.

This chain uses TRBV4-2 with TRBJ2-7; D might be TRBD2 (6 bases). Per germline, CDR1 LGHNA and CDR2 YNFKEQ. The CDR3 is made up of 13 amino acids. V lost 6 bases and J lost 5, with 14 bases in between. The CDR3 DNA reads TGTGCCAGCAGTCGGGGGAGTAATGACGAGCAGTACTTC. Its translation is CASSRGSNDEQYF.

CDR3 sequence reads: CASSGVPGLLYEQYF. The CDR3 nucleotides are TGTGCCAGCAGTGGTGTTCCGGGACTCCTCTACGAGCAGTACTTC. The chain joins TRBV6-1 to TRBJ2-7; D perhaps matches TRBD2 (6 bases). The CDR3 runs to 15 residues. Germline values: CDR1 MNHNS, CDR2 SASEGT. Trimming shortened V by 4 bases and J by 3 bases, and 16 bases separated the two germline ends.

This CDR3 reads CASKRKDGDSFF. In DNA form, the CDR3 reads TGTGCCAGCAAACGTAAAGACGGGGATTCTTTCTTT. The V call is TRBV6-1, the J call TRBJ1-1, with unresolved D. V was pared by 7 bases and J by 12 bases, with 18 bases between. Germline-derived CDR1 and CDR2 are MNHNS and SASEGT. The CDR3 covers 12 residues.

A few counts support this clone. The chain joins TRBV5-5 to TRBJ1-2; a possible D gene is TRBD1 (6 bases). The germline V gene has CDR1 SGHKS and CDR2 YYEKEE (reference sequence). Trimming left V 4 bases short and J 2 bases short, with 12 bases between. This CDR3 is 14 amino acids long. In DNA form, the CDR3 reads TGTGCCAGCAGCGCCACCGGGACAAACTATGGCTACACCTTC. Its protein is CASSATGTNYGYTF.

This sequence joins TRBV7-2 and TRBJ2-7; D possibly corresponds to TRBD2 (6 bases). CDR1 is SGHTA and CDR2 is FQGNSA in the germline V gene. Trimming removed 0 bases at V and 6 bases at J, with 9 bases between. The CDR3 contains 13 residues. The CDR3 nucleotides read TGTGCCAGCAGCTTAGCGCCGGGGGTCGAGCAGTACTTC. This codes for CASSLAPGVEQYF. The full variable domain, in which reference TRBV7-2 and TRBJ2-7 provide the parts outside the CDR3, is GAGVSQSPSNKVTEKGKDVELRCDPISGHTALYWYRQSLGQGLEFLIYFQGNSAPDKSGLPSDRFSAERTGGSVSTLTIQRTQQEDSAVYLCASSLAPGVEQYFGPGTRLTVT.

This sequence joins TRBV5-1 and TRBJ2-1; 12 nucleotides match TRBD2. The germline gives CDR1 SGHRS, CDR2 YFSETQ. The CDR3 totals 19 residues. J was trimmed by 4 bases and V by 5 bases; bases with no gene match: 16. The CDR3 coding sequence is TGCGCCAGCAGTGGAGACATACGGACTAGCGGGAATATTTACAATGAGCAGTTCTTC. Its protein is CASSGDIRTSGNIYNEQFF.

The rearrangement links TRBV5-4 to TRBJ2-7, with D possibly being TRBD2 (6 bases). This CDR3 is 15 amino acids long. Trimming stripped 3 bases from V and 8 bases from J, with 21 bases between. The germline V gene encodes CDR1 SGHNT and CDR2 YYREEE (reference sequence). CDR3 bases: TGTGCCAGCAGCTCCCGACTAGAGTCTCCTCTCCAGCAGTACTTC. It yields the protein CASSSRLESPLQQYF.

This chain uses TRBV7-2 with TRBJ2-2; D unclear. CDR3 length equals 14 residues. Germline V gives CDR1 SGHTA, CDR2 FQGNSA. Deletions cut 2 bases from V and 5 bases from J, with 9 bases between. The chain's CDR3 is CASSLNRRTGELFF. The CDR3, as DNA: TGTGCCAGCAGCTTAAACAGACGGACCGGGGAGCTGTTTTTT.

In DNA, the CDR3 is TGTGCCAGCAGCTTGACGGGGTGGGGTAATGAAAAACTGTTTTTT. Its protein product is CASSLTGWGNEKLFF. The rearrangement joins TRBV5-6 to TRBJ1-4; D gene unclear. CDR1 is SGHDT, CDR2 YYEEEE, per germline. The V gene lost 1 base and the J gene lost 4 bases, with 11 bases spanning the gap. The CDR3 totals 15 residues.

This rearrangement joins TRBV11-3 to TRBJ2-3, with 8 bases aligning to TRBD1. J was trimmed by 1 base and V by 7 bases; bases with no gene match: 10. Germline V gives CDR1 SGHNT, CDR2 YENEEA. The CDR3 runs 16 residues. CDR3 sequence reads: CASTSADREGTDTQYF. The CDR3 DNA sequence: TGTGCCAGCACCTCCGCGGACAGGGAGGGCACAGATACGCAGTATTTT.

This chain joins TRBV28 and TRBJ2-7, with TRBD2 as a possible D gene (5 bases). Trimming stripped 7 bases from V and 0 bases from J, with 13 bases between. This CDR3 region has 14 residues. Germline assignment: CDR1 MDHEN and CDR2 SYDVKM. The CDR3: CASIPYGSSYEQYF. In DNA form, the CDR3 reads TGTGCCAGCATCCCCTATGGGAGCTCCTACGAGCAGTACTTC. The full variable domain, with the rest looked up from reference TRBV28 and TRBJ2-7, is DVKVTQSSRYLVKRTGEKVFLECVQDMDHENMFWYRQDPGLGLRLIYFSYDVKMKEKGDIPEGYSVSREKKERFSLILESASTNQTSMYLCASIPYGSSYEQYFGPGTRLTVT.

V and J are TRBV29-1 and TRBJ2-5, with 14 bases fitting TRBD2. Germline V gene lookup returns CDR1 SQVTM and CDR2 ANQGSEA. V lost 6 bases and J lost 5; bases outside the gene matches: 8. The CDR3 sequence is 15 residues long. The CDR3 nucleotides are TGCAGCGTGACTAGCGGGGGGGCTTATAAGGAGACCCAGTACTTC. Its protein product is CSVTSGGAYKETQYF.

The V gene is TRBV11-3, the J gene TRBJ2-7; D gene ambiguous. The germline V gene has CDR1 SGHNT and CDR2 YENEEA. The ends were cut back, 3 bases at V and 3 bases at J, with 6 bases in the middle. The CDR3 contains 12 residues. CDR3 loop: CASSFGFYEQYF. CDR3 bases: TGTGCCAGCAGCTTCGGGTTCTACGAGCAGTACTTC.

The chain joins TRBV7-9 to TRBJ1-2; the match to TRBD1 covers 12 bases. The CDR3 has 14 amino acids. Germline loops: CDR1 SEHNR, CDR2 FQNEAQ (reference sequence). V lost 5 bases to trimming and J lost 8 bases; unmatched junction nucleotides: 6. CDR3: CASSRDRGRGGYTF. The DNA of the CDR3 is TGTGCCAGCAGCCGGGACAGGGGGCGCGGAGGCTACACCTTC.

The count of this clone is one. V and J are TRBV19 and TRBJ1-2, with 8 bases lining up with TRBD1. Germline V CDR1 and CDR2: LNHDA, SQIVND (reference sequence). Losses at the gene ends were 1 base for V and 2 bases for J; bases not matched to a gene: 21. The CDR3 has 21 residues. CDR3 bases: TGTGCCAGTAGTATAGTCGGCCTTAGATACGACAGGGGATCTGAAAACTATGGCTACACCTTC. It translates to CASSIVGLRYDRGSENYGYTF. Supplemented by reference TRBV19 and TRBJ1-2, the full variable domain reads DGGITQSPKYLFRKEGQNVTLSCEQNLNHDAMYWYRQDPGQGLRLIYYSQIVNDFQKGDIAEGYSVSREKKESFPLTVTSAQKNPTAFYLCASSIVGLRYDRGSENYGYTFGSGTRLTVV.

This clone was picked up one time. The chain combines TRBV7-3 with TRBJ2-3, with 13 bases that match TRBD2. The V gene's germline CDR1 is SGHTA and CDR2 FQGTGA. The J segment lost 4 bases and the V segment lost 5 bases, leaving 12 bases of the junction unmatched. This CDR3 comprises 18 residues. CDR3 loop: CASSKRTSGSPDADTQYF. DNA for the CDR3: TGTGCCAGCAGCAAAAGGACTAGCGGGAGCCCGGACGCAGATACGCAGTATTTT.

The chain couples TRBV10-3 to TRBJ1-1; 9 nucleotides line up with TRBD1. The V gene end was trimmed by 11 bases and the J gene end by 2 bases; junction bases not matched to a gene: 3. CDR3 length equals 12 residues. CDR1 is ENHRY, CDR2 SYGVKD, per germline. CDR3 sequence reads: CAAGQGNTEAFF. CDR3 coding DNA: TGTGCCGCGGGACAGGGAAACACTGAAGCTTTCTTT.

The rearrangement links TRBV5-1 to TRBJ2-1; 8 nucleotides agree with TRBD1. From germline, CDR1 is SGHRS and CDR2 YFSETQ. This CDR3 has 12 residues. V lost 4 bases, J lost 8 bases, and 2 bases stayed unmatched. For the CDR3, the DNA is TGCGCCAGCAGCGGGACAGGTTATGAGCAGTTCTTC. It encodes CASSGTGYEQFF.

This clone was seen a few times. This chain connects TRBV5-4 to TRBJ2-2; D uncertain. CDR1 and CDR2 from the germline V gene are SGHNT and YYREEE (reference sequence). This CDR3 has 14 amino acids. V gave up 0 bases and J gave up 2 bases, with 5 bases separating them. CDR3 region: CASSLVLNTGELFF. The CDR3 DNA reads TGTGCCAGCAGCTTGGTACTTAACACCGGGGAGCTGTTTTTT.

The chain is built from TRBV23-1 and TRBJ1-2, with 8 bases lining up with TRBD1. TRBV23-1 is given ORF status, its function remaining uncertain. V dropped 3 bases and J dropped 4; count of bases not matched to a gene: 7. This CDR3 spans 15 amino acids. The CDR3 nucleotides are TGCGCCAGCAGTCAGACAGGGGAACCATTCTATGGCTACACCTTC. It is translated as CASSQTGEPFYGYTF.

V is TRBV4-3 and J is TRBJ2-7; 10 bases agree with TRBD2. Trimming took 0 bases from V and 1 from J; bases not matched to a gene: 9. Germline lookup yields CDR1 LGHNA and CDR2 YSLEER. This CDR3 has 18 residues. CDR3 nucleotides: TGCGCCAGCAGCCAAGATGAGTGGGCTAGCGGGGGATCCTACGAGCAGTACTTC. Protein: CASSQDEWASGGSYEQYF.

The chain has TRBV18 and TRBJ2-3, with no clear D. V was trimmed by 0 bases and J by 0 bases, leaving 7 bases between them. There are 15 residues in the CDR3. In germline, CDR1 is KGHSH, CDR2 LQKENI. As DNA, the CDR3 is TGTGCCAGCTCACCACCGAGTCTTAGCACAGATACGCAGTATTTT. Translating it yields CASSPPSLSTDTQYF.

V usage is TRBV7-9 and J usage is TRBJ2-1; D gene uncertain. The germline V gene has CDR1 SEHNR and CDR2 FQNEAQ (reference sequence). The CDR3 sequence is 17 residues long. The V and J ends lost 1 base and 6 bases respectively, with 19 bases between them. Here the CDR3 reads CASSLGSIVFRPNEQFF. CDR3 DNA sequence: TGTGCCAGCAGCTTAGGGTCTATTGTCTTCCGTCCCAATGAGCAGTTCTTC.